This paragraph reports one T cell receptor (beta chain). Its antigen is undetermined. The sample belongs to a study of cytomegalovirus exposure and HLA in healthy donors. Both 60 Vbeta primers and 13 Jbeta primers went into the PCR. Libraries were prepared by immunoSEQ multiplex PCR; TCRdb keeps only in-frame clonotypes and omits some of them. This sample's table reports 140,000 to 150,000 clones. The V gene end was trimmed by 4 bases and the J gene end by 9 bases; junction bases not matched to a gene: 8. The germline V gene has CDR1 SGHRS and CDR2 YFSETQ. This CDR3 region has 15 residues. Regarding the study as a whole: Among the most significant clusters, several appeared linked to common viral pathogens in a later analysis. A later analysis revealed that TCR association rates differed between HLA loci, peaking at DRB1 and bottoming out at HLA-C. About 90% or about 30% of the time was how often most TCR beta V segments were productive, according to an earlier analysis.

Sequencing was carried out using PBMCs. This chain uses TRBV5-1 with TRBJ2-3; 13 bases are a match to TRBD2. This receptor was identified in a male donor in good health and CMV-seronegative. The CDR3 protein is CASSLSGTSGTTQYF. Here the CDR3 DNA reads TGCGCCAGCAGCCTATCCGGGACTAGCGGGACAACGCAGTATTTT.